One sample yielded the 13 T cell receptor beta chains listed below, sequenced in a study of blood T cell repertoires in COVID-19. Repertoires were generated with immunoSEQ multiplex PCR, while TCRdb's copy carries only in-frame clones and drops some. The sample holds about 39,000 clones; approximately 89% are singletons and the top ten take about 4%. The sequenced sample was peripheral blood. All receptors derive from a man in his sixties with acute or convalescent COVID-19.

The chain employs TRBV3-1 (or the pseudogene TRBV3-2) and TRBJ2-7; 8 bases align to TRBD2. The V gene end was trimmed by 2 bases and the J gene end by 3 bases; junction bases not matched to a gene: 6. The CDR3 spans 15 residues. Germline loops: CDR1 LGHDT, CDR2 YNNKEL (reference sequence). The CDR3 DNA reads as TGTGCCAGCAGCCAAATTCCGGGAGGGGACTACGAGCAGTACTTC. It translates to CASSQIPGGDYEQYF.

This clone was seen a few times. The chain uses TRBV29-1 and TRBJ2-3; TRBD2 is a possible D gene (7 bases). The V end lost 6 bases, the J end lost 3 bases, and 16 bases lay between the germline ends. The CDR3 is 14 amino acids. Germline CDR1 is SQVTM and CDR2 is ANQGSEA. CDR3 sequence (DNA): TGCAGCGTGGGAGGGGGACGCTGGACAGATACGCAGTATTTT. Amino acid sequence: CSVGGGRWTDTQYF.

V and J are TRBV18 and TRBJ2-3, with D hard to call. CDR1 is KGHSH and CDR2 is LQKENI in the germline V gene. This CDR3 is 15 amino acids long. Trimming removed 3 bases at V and 5 bases at J, with 15 bases between. The CDR3: CASSPEIQVRDTQYF. Written as DNA, the CDR3 is TGTGCCAGCTCACCGGAGATCCAAGTCAGAGATACGCAGTATTTT.

This chain joins TRBV5-6 and TRBJ1-1; 8 bases agree with TRBD1. CDR1 and CDR2 (germline): SGHDT, YYEEEE. This CDR3 has 16 residues. J lost 5 bases, V lost 0 bases, and 9 bases had no gene match. CDR3 loop: CASSLGTGRAVTEAFF. The CDR3 nucleotides are TGTGCCAGCAGCTTGGGGACAGGGAGGGCTGTGACTGAAGCTTTCTTT. The entire variable domain, with the rest obtained from reference TRBV5-6 and TRBJ1-1, is as follows: DAGVTQSPTHLIKTRGQQVTLRCSPKSGHDTVSWYQQALGQGPQFIFQYYEEEERQRGNFPDRFSGHQFPNYSSELNVNALLLGDSALYLCASSLGTGRAVTEAFFGQGTRLTVV.

The V and J genes are TRBV28 and TRBJ1-6, with D possibly TRBD1 on 6 matching bases. The CDR3 loop spans 14 amino acids. The V end was cut by 5 bases, the J end by 8 bases, with 13 bases between. Germline lookup yields CDR1 MDHEN and CDR2 SYDVKM. The CDR3 spells CASSIQGYHSPLHF. CDR3 nucleotides: TGTGCCAGCAGTATACAGGGTTACCATTCACCCCTCCACTTT.

The rearrangement uses TRBV11-2 and TRBJ2-1; the match to TRBD1 covers 7 bases. CDR3 length: 14 amino acids. The germline gives CDR1 SGHAT, CDR2 FQNNGV. Trimming cost V 4 bases and J 4 bases; bases outside gene matches: 4. The CDR3 bases are TGTGCCAGCAGCTACCGGGACAGTTACAATGAGCAGTTCTTC. Translated: CASSYRDSYNEQFF.

V is TRBV4-2 and J is TRBJ1-1, with D uncertain. Between the trimmed V and J ends, which lost 2 bases and 0 bases, there was a span of 7 bases. CDR3 length: 14 residues. CDR1 and CDR2 from the germline V gene are LGHNA and YNFKEQ. The CDR3 reads CASSQNSLNTEAFF. The CDR3 region has the DNA TGTGCCAGCAGCCAAAACAGCCTGAACACTGAAGCTTTCTTT.

The gene calls are TRBV2 and TRBJ2-7; the D is unclear. V was shortened by 4 bases and J by 6 bases, with 19 bases between the two germline ends. Germline V lookup: CDR1 SNHLY, CDR2 FYNNEI. This CDR3 is 15 amino acids long. CDR3 sequence reads: CASSGAGLKSSEQYF. DNA of the CDR3: TGTGCCAGCAGTGGTGCAGGCTTAAAGTCCAGCGAGCAGTACTTC.

This rearrangement joins TRBV6-5 to TRBJ2-5; perhaps TRBD2 as D (5 bases). CDR3 size: 14 residues. Germline-derived CDR1 and CDR2 are MNHEY and SVGAGI. V was cut by 0 bases and J by 0 bases, with 5 bases left in between. This CDR3 reads CASSYSRDQETQYF. CDR3 nucleotide sequence: TGTGCCAGCAGTTACTCGAGGGACCAAGAGACCCAGTACTTC.

This chain links TRBV19 with TRBJ1-5; TRBD1 agrees at 7 bases. There are 14 residues in the CDR3. The J segment lost 2 bases and the V segment lost 9 bases, leaving 7 bases of the junction unmatched. Germline V lookup: CDR1 LNHDA, CDR2 SQIVND (reference sequence). Here the CDR3 reads CASQGQDGNQPQHF. In DNA, the CDR3 is TGTGCCAGCCAAGGACAGGATGGCAATCAGCCCCAGCATTTT.

The V gene is TRBV10-2, the J gene TRBJ2-6; D is possibly TRBD1 (5 bases). This CDR3 comprises 18 residues. Trimming pared 3 bases from V and 1 base from J, leaving 16 bases between. Germline values: CDR1 WSHSY, CDR2 SAAADI. In nucleotides, the CDR3 is TGCGCCAGCAGTGACGGGCAGGGATGGTTTTCTGGGGCCAACGTCCTGACTTTC. Encoded protein: CASSDGQGWFSGANVLTF.

The rearrangement links TRBV30 to TRBJ1-1; D is ambiguous. The CDR3 consists of 12 residues. Germline V gene data show CDR1 as GTSNPN and CDR2 as SVGIG (reference sequence). V was pared by 4 bases and J by 0 bases, with 6 bases between. CDR3 nucleotides: TGTGCCTGGAACGGGGTGAACACTGAAGCTTTCTTT. Amino acid sequence: CAWNGVNTEAFF.

This chain joins TRBV15 and TRBJ2-3; 10 nucleotides match TRBD2. Germline V gene data show CDR1 as LNHNV and CDR2 as YYDKDF (reference sequence). This CDR3 comprises 15 residues. With 1 base clipped from V and 3 bases from J, the junction kept 1 base outside the gene matches. The CDR3 region is CATSRGTSGTDTQYF. In DNA, the CDR3 is TGTGCCACCAGCAGAGGGACTAGCGGTACAGATACGCAGTATTTT.